This TCR beta chain comes out of a study of blood T cell repertoires in COVID-19. On the study more broadly: Researchers got acute and convalescent COVID-19 samples from the United States, Italy and Spain.

The CDR3 extends over 15 amino acids. Looked up from germline, CDR1 is LGHNA and CDR2 is YSLEER. The V end was cut by 0 bases, the J end by 0 bases, with 9 bases between. The count of this clone is one. Authors' analysis steps: Scientists estimated how many nucleated cells there were by amplifying reference gene primers. Clones were read by immunoSEQ multiplex PCR, and TCRdb kept only the in-frame ones, dropping some. D and trimming were read from the DNA, whereas the V and J calls and clone size are those reported in that table. The sample includes around 200,000 clones, roughly 86% seen only once; the top ten take 2.5% to 4%.

The receptor was isolated from a man aged 70-80 years with acute or convalescent COVID-19. Sequences were obtained from peripheral blood. V gene TRBV4-3 combines with J gene TRBJ2-7; maybe TRBD2 (5 bases). In DNA form, the CDR3 reads TGCGCCAGCAGCCAAGATTTGGGGAGCTCCTACGAGCAGTACTTC. Its protein is CASSQDLGSSYEQYF.